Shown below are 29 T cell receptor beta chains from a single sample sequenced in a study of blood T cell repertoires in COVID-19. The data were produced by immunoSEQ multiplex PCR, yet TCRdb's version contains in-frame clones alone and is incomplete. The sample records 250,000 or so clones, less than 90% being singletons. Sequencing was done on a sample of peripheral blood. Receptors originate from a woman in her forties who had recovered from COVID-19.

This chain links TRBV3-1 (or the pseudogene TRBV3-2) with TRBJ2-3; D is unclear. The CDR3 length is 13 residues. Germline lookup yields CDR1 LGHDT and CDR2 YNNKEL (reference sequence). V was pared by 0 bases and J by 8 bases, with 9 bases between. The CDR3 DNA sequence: TGTGCCAGCAGCCAAGATCTGGTGGCTACGCAGTATTTT. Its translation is CASSQDLVATQYF.

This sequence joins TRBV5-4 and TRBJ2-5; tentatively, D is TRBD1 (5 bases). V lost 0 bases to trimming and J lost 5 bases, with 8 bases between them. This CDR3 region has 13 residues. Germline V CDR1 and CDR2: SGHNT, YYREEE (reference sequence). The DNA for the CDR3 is TGTGCCAGCAGCTTGGGGGCAGGGGAGACCCAGTACTTC. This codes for CASSLGAGETQYF. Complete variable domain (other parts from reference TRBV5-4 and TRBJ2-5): ETGVTQSPTHLIKTRGQQVTLRCSSQSGHNTVSWYQQALGQGPQFIFQYYREEENGRGNFPPRFSGLQFPNYSSELNVNALELDDSALYLCASSLGAGETQYFGPGTRLLVL.

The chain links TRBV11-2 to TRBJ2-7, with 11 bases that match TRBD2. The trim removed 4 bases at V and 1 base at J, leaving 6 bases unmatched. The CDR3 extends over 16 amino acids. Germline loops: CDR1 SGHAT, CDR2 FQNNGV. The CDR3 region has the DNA TGTGCCAGCAGCTCACTAGCGGGGGTTCGTTCCTACGAGCAGTACTTC. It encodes CASSSLAGVRSYEQYF.

The chain's CDR3 is CASSQDRGKNYGYTF. In nucleotides, the CDR3 is TGTGCCAGCTCCCAAGACAGGGGAAAGAATTATGGCTACACCTTC. J is TRBJ1-2 and V is TRBV18; 8 positions match TRBD1. In germline, CDR1 is KGHSH, CDR2 LQKENI. The CDR3 has 15 amino acids. J lost 5 bases, V lost 6 bases, and 11 bases had no gene match. The complete variable domain, with remaining parts taken from reference TRBV18 and TRBJ1-2, reads NAGVMQNPRHLVRRRGQEARLRCSPMKGHSHVYWYRQLPEEGLKFMVYLQKENIIDESGMPKERFSAEFPKEGPSILRIQQVVRGDSAAYFCASSQDRGKNYGYTFGSGTRLTVV.

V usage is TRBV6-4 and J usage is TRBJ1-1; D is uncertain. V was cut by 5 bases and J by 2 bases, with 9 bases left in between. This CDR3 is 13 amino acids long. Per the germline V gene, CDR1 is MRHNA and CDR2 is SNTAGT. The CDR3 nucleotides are TGTGCCAGCAGTTGGCAGGTCAACACTGAAGCTTTCTTT. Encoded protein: CASSWQVNTEAFF.

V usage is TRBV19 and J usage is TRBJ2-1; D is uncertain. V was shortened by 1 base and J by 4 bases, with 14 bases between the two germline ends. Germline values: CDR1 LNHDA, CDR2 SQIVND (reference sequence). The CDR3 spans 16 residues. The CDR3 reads CASSIGAGHSYNEQFF. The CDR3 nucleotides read TGTGCCAGTAGTATAGGGGCAGGCCATTCATACAATGAGCAGTTCTTC.

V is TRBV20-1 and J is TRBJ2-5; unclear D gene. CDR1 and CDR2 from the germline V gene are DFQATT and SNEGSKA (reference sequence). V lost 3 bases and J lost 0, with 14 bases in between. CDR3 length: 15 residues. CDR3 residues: CSASGRMRYQETQYF. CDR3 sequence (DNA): TGCAGTGCTAGTGGGCGGATGAGATACCAAGAGACCCAGTACTTC.

As DNA, the CDR3 is TGTGCCAGCAGCGGGGACGACAGGGGACCGGGCTGTGAGCAGTTCTTC. Protein sequence: CASSGDDRGPGCEQFF. The rearrangement links TRBV5-7 to TRBJ2-1; TRBD1 matches at 8 bases. Being an ORF, TRBV5-7 has a function that is uncertain. Trimming cost V 4 bases and J 9 bases; bases outside gene matches: 15. The CDR3 contains 16 residues.

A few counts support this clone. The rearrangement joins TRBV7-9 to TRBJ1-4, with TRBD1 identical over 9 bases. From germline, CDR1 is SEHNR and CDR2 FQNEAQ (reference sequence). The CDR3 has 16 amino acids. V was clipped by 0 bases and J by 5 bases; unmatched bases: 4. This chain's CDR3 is CASSLAATGGNEKLFF. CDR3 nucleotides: TGTGCCAGCAGCTTAGCTGCGACAGGGGGGAATGAAAAACTGTTTTTT.

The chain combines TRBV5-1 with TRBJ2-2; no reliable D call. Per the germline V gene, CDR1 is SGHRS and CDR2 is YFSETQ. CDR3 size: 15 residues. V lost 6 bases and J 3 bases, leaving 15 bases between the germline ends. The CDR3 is CASTLPPTHTGELFF. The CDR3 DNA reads TGCGCCAGCACCCTGCCCCCTACCCACACCGGGGAGCTGTTTTTT.

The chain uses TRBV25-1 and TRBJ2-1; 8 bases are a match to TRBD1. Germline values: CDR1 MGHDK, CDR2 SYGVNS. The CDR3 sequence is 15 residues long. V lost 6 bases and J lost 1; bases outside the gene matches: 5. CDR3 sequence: CASRRYRGSYNEQFF. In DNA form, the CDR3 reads TGTGCCAGCAGACGGTACAGGGGGTCCTACAATGAGCAGTTCTTC.

In DNA, the CDR3 is TGTGCCAGCAGCCAAGAGCGTTTCGGGACAGGCCGTGAAAAACTGTTTTTT. It specifies CASSQERFGTGREKLFF. V gene TRBV3-1 (or the pseudogene TRBV3-2) combines with J gene TRBJ1-4; 8 bases match TRBD1. With 0 bases clipped from V and 7 bases from J, the junction kept 10 bases outside the gene matches. CDR3 size: 17 residues. Germline values: CDR1 LGHDT, CDR2 YNNKEL (reference sequence).

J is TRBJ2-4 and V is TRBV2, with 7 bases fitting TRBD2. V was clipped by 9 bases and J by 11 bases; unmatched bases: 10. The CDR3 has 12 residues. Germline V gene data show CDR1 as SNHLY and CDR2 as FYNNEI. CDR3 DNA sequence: TGTGCCAGTGAGGCCACCGCGGGAGTTCAGTACTTC. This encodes CASEATAGVQYF.

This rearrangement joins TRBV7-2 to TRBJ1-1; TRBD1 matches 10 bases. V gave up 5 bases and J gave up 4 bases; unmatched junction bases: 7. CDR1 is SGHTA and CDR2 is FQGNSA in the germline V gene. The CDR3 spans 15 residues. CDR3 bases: TGTGCCAGCAGCATCAGACAGGGGGCGCGCACTGAAGCTTTCTTT. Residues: CASSIRQGARTEAFF.

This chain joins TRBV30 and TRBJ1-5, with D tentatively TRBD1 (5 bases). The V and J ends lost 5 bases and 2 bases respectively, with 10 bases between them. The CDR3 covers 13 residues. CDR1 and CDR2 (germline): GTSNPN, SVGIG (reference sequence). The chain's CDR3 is CAWDGGGNQPQHF. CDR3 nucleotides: TGTGCCTGGGACGGAGGGGGCAATCAGCCCCAGCATTTT. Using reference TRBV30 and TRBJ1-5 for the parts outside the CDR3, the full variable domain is SQTIHQWPATLVQPVGSPLSLECTVEGTSNPNLYWYRQAAGRGLQLLFYSVGIGQISSEVPQNLSASRPQDRQFILSSKKLLLSDSGFYLCAWDGGGNQPQHFGDGTRLSIL.

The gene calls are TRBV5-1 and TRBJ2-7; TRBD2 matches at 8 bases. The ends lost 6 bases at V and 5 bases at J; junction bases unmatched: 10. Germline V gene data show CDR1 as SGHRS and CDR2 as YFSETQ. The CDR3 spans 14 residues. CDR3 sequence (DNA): TGCGCCAGCAAGGCGGGGGGTAGTGAGAACGAGCAGTACTTC. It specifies CASKAGGSENEQYF.

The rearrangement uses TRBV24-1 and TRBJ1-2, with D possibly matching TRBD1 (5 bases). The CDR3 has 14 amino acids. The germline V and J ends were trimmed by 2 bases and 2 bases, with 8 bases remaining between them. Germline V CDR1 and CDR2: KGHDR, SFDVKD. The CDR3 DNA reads TGTGCCACCAGTGATTCAAACAGGAACTATGGCTACACCTTC. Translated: CATSDSNRNYGYTF.

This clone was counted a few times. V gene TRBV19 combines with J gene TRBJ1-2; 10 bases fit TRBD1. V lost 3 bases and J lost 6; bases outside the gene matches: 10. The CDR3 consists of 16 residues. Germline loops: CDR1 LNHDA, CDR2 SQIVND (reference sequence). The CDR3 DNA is TGTGCCAGTAGTATTGGTTGGACAGGGGGAACGAATGGCTACACCTTC. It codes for CASSIGWTGGTNGYTF.

CDR3 DNA sequence: TGTGCCAGCAGCCTTTCGGGGTCGGAGACCCAGTACTTC. Protein sequence: CASSLSGSETQYF. J is TRBJ2-5 and V is TRBV11-1; TRBD2 might be the D (5 bases). From germline, CDR1 is SGHAT and CDR2 FQDESV (reference sequence). The V and J ends lost 5 bases and 5 bases respectively, with 12 bases between them. This CDR3 region has 13 residues.

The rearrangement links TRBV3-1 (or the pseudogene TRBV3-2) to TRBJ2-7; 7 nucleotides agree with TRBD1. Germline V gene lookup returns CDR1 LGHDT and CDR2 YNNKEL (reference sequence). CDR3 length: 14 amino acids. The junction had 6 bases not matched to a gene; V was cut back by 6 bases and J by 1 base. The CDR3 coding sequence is TGTGCCAGCAGTCGACAGGGAAATTCCTACGAGCAGTACTTC. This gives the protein CASSRQGNSYEQYF.

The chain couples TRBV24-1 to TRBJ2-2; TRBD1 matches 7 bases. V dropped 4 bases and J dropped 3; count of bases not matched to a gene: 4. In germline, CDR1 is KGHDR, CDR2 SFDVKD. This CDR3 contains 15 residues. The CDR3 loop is CATSDTGAYTGELFF. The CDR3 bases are TGTGCCACCAGTGACACAGGGGCGTACACCGGGGAGCTGTTTTTT.

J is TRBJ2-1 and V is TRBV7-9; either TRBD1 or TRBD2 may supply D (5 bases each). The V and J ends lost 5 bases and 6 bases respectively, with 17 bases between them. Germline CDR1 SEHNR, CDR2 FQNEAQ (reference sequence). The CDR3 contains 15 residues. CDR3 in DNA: TGTGCCAGCAGCATAGGGGAGTCAAACCTCAATGAGCAGTTCTTC. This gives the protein CASSIGESNLNEQFF. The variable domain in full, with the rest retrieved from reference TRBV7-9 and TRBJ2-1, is DTGVSQNPRHKITKRGQNVTFRCDPISEHNRLYWYRQTLGQGPEFLTYFQNEAQLEKSRLLSDRFSAERPKGSFSTLEIQRTEQGDSAMYLCASSIGESNLNEQFFGPGTRLTVL.

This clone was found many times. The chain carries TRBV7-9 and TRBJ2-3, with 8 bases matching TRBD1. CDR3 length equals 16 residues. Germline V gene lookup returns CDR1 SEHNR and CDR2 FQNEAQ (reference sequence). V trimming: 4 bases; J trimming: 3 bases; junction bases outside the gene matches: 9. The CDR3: CASSSLSGGGTDTQYF. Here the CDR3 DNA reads TGTGCCAGCAGCTCTCTATCAGGGGGCGGGACAGATACGCAGTATTTT.

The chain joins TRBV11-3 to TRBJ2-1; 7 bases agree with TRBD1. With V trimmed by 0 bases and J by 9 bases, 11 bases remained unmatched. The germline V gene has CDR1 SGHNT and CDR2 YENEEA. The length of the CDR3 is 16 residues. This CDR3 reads CASSLEGDRAIGEQFF. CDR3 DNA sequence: TGTGCCAGCAGCTTAGAAGGCGACAGGGCCATCGGTGAGCAGTTCTTC.

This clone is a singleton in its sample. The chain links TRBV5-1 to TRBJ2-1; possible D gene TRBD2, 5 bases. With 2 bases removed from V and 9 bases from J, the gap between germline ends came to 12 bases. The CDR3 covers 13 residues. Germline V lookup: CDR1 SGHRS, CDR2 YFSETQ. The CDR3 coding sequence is TGCGCCAGCAGCTTCAGGAGCCGGGGTGAGCAGTTCTTC. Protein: CASSFRSRGEQFF.

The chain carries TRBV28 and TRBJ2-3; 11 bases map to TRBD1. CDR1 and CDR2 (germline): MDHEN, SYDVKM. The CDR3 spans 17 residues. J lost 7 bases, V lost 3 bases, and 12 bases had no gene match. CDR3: CASSFILRTGGRNTQYF. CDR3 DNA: TGTGCCAGCAGTTTTATTCTCAGGACAGGGGGCAGGAATACGCAGTATTTT.

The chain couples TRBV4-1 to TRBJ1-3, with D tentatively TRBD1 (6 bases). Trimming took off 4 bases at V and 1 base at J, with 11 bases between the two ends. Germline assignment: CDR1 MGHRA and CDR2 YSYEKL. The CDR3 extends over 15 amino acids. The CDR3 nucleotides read TGCGCCAGCAGCCCCTATCAGGGGTCTGGAAACACCATATATTTT. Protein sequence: CASSPYQGSGNTIYF.

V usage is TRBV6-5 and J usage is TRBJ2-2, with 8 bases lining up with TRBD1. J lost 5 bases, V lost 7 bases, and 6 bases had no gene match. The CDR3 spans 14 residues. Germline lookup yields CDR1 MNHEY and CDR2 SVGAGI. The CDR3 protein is CASKQGAGTGELFF. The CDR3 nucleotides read TGTGCCAGCAAGCAGGGGGCGGGGACCGGGGAGCTGTTTTTT.

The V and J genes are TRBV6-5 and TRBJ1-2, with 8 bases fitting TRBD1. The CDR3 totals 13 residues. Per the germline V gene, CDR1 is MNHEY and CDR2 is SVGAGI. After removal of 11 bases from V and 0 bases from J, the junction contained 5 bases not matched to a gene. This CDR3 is CAGGTGANYGYTF. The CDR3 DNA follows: TGTGCCGGCGGGACAGGAGCTAACTATGGCTACACCTTC.